One and the same sample provided the 16 T cell receptor beta chains below, sequenced in a study of T cell repertoires in cytomegalovirus infection. A single record per CDR3 protein comes from TCRdb applying MiXCR to the reads. This table has around 490,000 distinct CDR3 sequences, approximately 25% appearing once. The specimen sequenced was PBMCs. The receptors come from a human donor in good health (CMV status not recorded). Some clones in this sample may be carry-over from other donors' samples.

V usage is TRBV27 and J usage is TRBJ2-2; D not certain. The germline V gene encodes CDR1 MNHEY and CDR2 SMNVEV (reference sequence). V lost 4 bases to trimming and J lost 3 bases, with 9 bases between them. This CDR3 has 14 residues. The CDR3 bases are TGTGCCAGCAGTTCCCGTCAATACACCGGGGAGCTGTTTTTT. The encoded protein is CASSSRQYTGELFF.

This clonotype came up a few times. V gene TRBV5-6 combines with J gene TRBJ1-4; TRBD1 matches at 9 bases. Per germline, CDR1 SGHDT and CDR2 YYEEEE. This CDR3 is 15 amino acids long. V was clipped by 0 bases and J by 8 bases; unmatched bases: 5. CDR3 sequence (DNA): TGTGCCAGCAGCTTGGATCGAACAGGGGGCGAAAAACTGTTTTTT. Translation: CASSLDRTGGEKLFF. The full variable domain, its missing parts supplied by reference TRBV5-6 and TRBJ1-4, is DAGVTQSPTHLIKTRGQQVTLRCSPKSGHDTVSWYQQALGQGPQFIFQYYEEEERQRGNFPDRFSGHQFPNYSSELNVNALLLGDSALYLCASSLDRTGGEKLFFGSGTQLSVL.

This clonotype turned up a few times. The V and J genes are TRBV4-1 and TRBJ1-4; 12 positions agree with TRBD1. The CDR3 is 17 residues long. CDR1 MGHRA and CDR2 YSYEKL come from the germline V gene. With V trimmed by 0 bases and J by 6 bases, 5 bases remained unmatched. CDR3 in amino acids: CASSQEGTGGGDEKLFF. The CDR3 DNA follows: TGCGCCAGCAGCCAAGAAGGGACAGGGGGCGGGGATGAAAAACTGTTTTTT.

In its sample, this clonotype was seen a few times. V usage is TRBV12-3 or TRBV12-4 and J usage is TRBJ1-4, with TRBD1 matching 8 bases. With 10 bases clipped from V and 3 bases from J, the junction kept 4 bases outside the gene matches. The CDR3 sequence is 13 residues long. DNA of the CDR3: TGTGCCACCCCGGGACAGGCTAATGAAAAACTGTTTTTT. Amino acid sequence: CATPGQANEKLFF.

This clonotype was counted many times. The rearrangement uses TRBV7-9 and TRBJ1-1; D is perhaps TRBD1 (6 bases). Per germline, CDR1 SEHNR and CDR2 FQNEAQ (reference sequence). V dropped 5 bases and J dropped 3 bases, with 19 bases sitting between them. There are 16 residues in the CDR3. In DNA, the CDR3 is TGTGCCAGCAGCCAACCCTGGGAGGACAGCGACACTGAAGCTTTCTTT. Protein sequence: CASSQPWEDSDTEAFF.

Many counts were recorded for this clonotype. A junction boundary mismatches the germline segment, possibly from a read error. The chain's CDR3 is CASSPLGQTVLF. The CDR3 bases are TGTGCCAGCAGCCCATTGGGGCAAACGGTCCTCTTC. The V gene is TRBV7-6, the J gene TRBJ1-2; D possibly corresponds to TRBD1 (5 bases). Germline V lookup: CDR1 SGHVS, CDR2 FNYEAQ. The CDR3 spans 12 residues.

The rearrangement uses TRBV27 and TRBJ2-5; 10 bases are a match to TRBD2. The CDR3 is 16 amino acids. Germline CDR1 and CDR2: MNHEY and SMNVEV (reference sequence). The junction had 3 bases not matched to a gene; V was cut back by 1 base and J by 1 base. The DNA for the CDR3 is TGTGCCAGCAGTTTATTTAGCGGGAGGCTCCAAGAGACCCAGTACTTC. It yields the protein CASSLFSGRLQETQYF.

Written as DNA, the CDR3 is TGTGCCAGCAGTCCGGGGACTAGCGGGAGGGGAAATGAGCAGTTCTTC. Its translation: CASSPGTSGRGNEQFF. This chain links TRBV12-3 or TRBV12-4 with TRBJ2-1, with TRBD2 identical over 16 bases. CDR3 length equals 16 residues. V lost 5 bases and J lost 7; bases outside the gene matches: 5.

This clonotype has just a few counts. This CDR3 is CASSSLAGGKDEQFF. DNA of the CDR3: TGTGCCAGCAGCTCCCTAGCGGGAGGCAAGGATGAGCAGTTCTTC. The chain recombines TRBV7-9 with TRBJ2-1; 11 nucleotides match TRBD2. Germline assignment: CDR1 SEHNR and CDR2 FQNEAQ (reference sequence). The CDR3 covers 15 residues. With V trimmed by 4 bases and J by 8 bases, 7 bases remained unmatched.

This clonotype was detected a few times. The rearrangement joins TRBV6-1 to TRBJ1-5; TRBD1 is a possible D gene (5 bases). Trimming left V 4 bases short and J 7 bases short, with 17 bases between. In germline, CDR1 is MNHNS, CDR2 SASEGT. This CDR3 contains 15 residues. Here the CDR3 DNA reads TGTGCCAGCAGTGCGACGTGGGGCTCAGGGCAGCCCCAGCATTTT. Translation gives CASSATWGSGQPQHF.

This clonotype appeared many times. The chain joins TRBV7-2 to TRBJ2-3; possible D gene TRBD2, 6 bases. CDR1 SGHTA and CDR2 FQGNSA come from the germline V gene. The CDR3 covers 14 residues. V lost 4 bases, J lost 3 bases, and 11 bases lay in between. The DNA for the CDR3 is TGTGCCAGCAGCTCACCGACTAGAACAGATACGCAGTATTTT. Amino acids: CASSSPTRTDTQYF.

The chain carries TRBV28 and TRBJ1-1, with no clear D. V lost 7 bases to trimming and J lost 0 bases, with 12 bases between them. The CDR3 loop spans 14 amino acids. CDR1 is MDHEN and CDR2 is SYDVKM in the germline V gene. CDR3 in DNA: TGTGCCAGCATCCGAGGATCCCTGAACACTGAAGCTTTCTTT. Translated: CASIRGSLNTEAFF. The variable domain in full, completed from reference TRBV28 and TRBJ1-1, reads DVKVTQSSRYLVKRTGEKVFLECVQDMDHENMFWYRQDPGLGLRLIYFSYDVKMKEKGDIPEGYSVSREKKERFSLILESASTNQTSMYLCASIRGSLNTEAFFGQGTRLTVV.

The chain carries TRBV6-2 or TRBV6-3 and TRBJ2-1; D uncertain. This CDR3 has 14 amino acids. Germline lookup yields CDR1 MNHEY and CDR2 SVGEGT. V was cut by 7 bases and J by 6 bases, with 16 bases left in between. CDR3 in amino acids: CASKRTLLLNEQFF. The CDR3 nucleotides are TGTGCCAGCAAGCGTACCCTTTTACTCAATGAGCAGTTCTTC.

This clonotype was seen only a few times. J is TRBJ2-1 and V is TRBV20-1, with 11 bases that match TRBD2. Losses at the gene ends were 5 bases for V and 0 bases for J; bases not matched to a gene: 9. Germline V gene sequence: CDR1 DFQATT, CDR2 SNEGSKA (reference sequence). The CDR3 totals 17 residues. The DNA for the CDR3 is TGCAGTGCTGACCTAGCGGGGGGCTTAAGCTCCTACAATGAGCAGTTCTTC. Protein: CSADLAGGLSSYNEQFF.

The chain links TRBV7-2 to TRBJ2-2; 8 positions match TRBD2. The V segment lost 1 base and the J segment 7 bases; nucleotides outside the gene matches: 5. Germline CDR1 SGHTA, CDR2 FQGNSA. The CDR3 runs 15 residues. This CDR3 is CASSLGSGKNGELFF. Written as DNA, the CDR3 is TGTGCCAGCAGCTTAGGTAGCGGGAAGAACGGGGAGCTGTTTTTT.

The sample holds many counts of this clonotype. The chain uses TRBV7-6 and TRBJ1-2, with a weak D call TRBD1 (6 bases). This CDR3 has 13 residues. CDR1 is SGHVS and CDR2 is FNYEAQ in the germline V gene. V lost 5 bases, J lost 4 bases, and 11 bases lay in between. The CDR3 protein is CASSQGNSYGYTF. In nucleotides, the CDR3 is TGTGCCAGCAGCCAGGGGAACAGCTATGGCTACACCTTC.